The T cell receptor (beta chain) under discussion was sequenced for a study of blood T cells in healthy people across ages. Study-level findings and limits: It was held that diversity estimates obtained from one million T cells represented underestimates.

For the second PCR, which ran for about 6 to 11 cycles, a sample-barcoded 5' primer and a J-beta primer mix were used. Each of the samples gave a minimum of 2.5 million paired-end reads that contained CDR3. TCRdb reprocessed the 5' RACE reads with MiXCR, giving one entry per CDR3 protein. In the table there are 800,000 to 950,000 distinct CDR3 sequences, around 29% of which are singletons. Total RNA was isolated from each sample in quantities of at least 5.5 micrograms. This clonotype has a count of ten or more. What it binds is unknown. This CDR3 spans 17 amino acids. Germline loops: CDR1 KGHSH, CDR2 LQKENI. Trimming shortened V by 2 bases and J by 1 base, and 16 bases separated the two germline ends. This sample was shared with a second study, whose subject was T cells of mothers and their children. This second study notes: Three healthy Caucasian mothers, along with their six children, were the donors.

The TCR was taken from a woman in her thirties or forties in good health. Input material: blood. The chain employs TRBV18 and TRBJ2-3; D not certain. The CDR3 nucleotides read TGTGCCAGCTCACCAGCCCCAGTGTTGATGGGCACAGATACGCAGTATTTT. This encodes CASSPAPVLMGTDTQYF.